This passage covers 4 T cell receptor beta chains from one sample sequenced in a study of T cells in Graves' hyperthyroidism and ophthalmopathy. Amplification of TCR beta CDR3 regions was performed using RNA transcripts as template. HTBI primers drove first-round RT-PCR of the TCR CDR3. TCRdb used MiXCR to reprocess the multiplex PCR reads, holding one entry per CDR3 protein. The sample consists of almost 600,000 distinct CDR3 sequences, roughly 50% of them appearing once. Sample: peripheral blood or thyroid tissue (not recorded which). The receptors shown here come from a woman aged 18-30 years with Graves' hyperthyroidism.

This clonotype was seen more than once but under ten times. This chain connects TRBV6-5 to TRBJ2-7, with TRBD2 matching over 13 bases. CDR3 size: 15 residues. Unmatched junction bases numbered 2, after V lost 0 bases and J lost 6 bases. Per the germline V gene, CDR1 is MNHEY and CDR2 is SVGAGI. The CDR3 DNA reads TGTGCCAGCAGTTACTCACTAGCGGGAGGGGGCGAGCAGTACTTC. This sequence encodes CASSYSLAGGGEQYF.

This chain uses TRBV7-2 with TRBJ2-7; 10 bases fit TRBD2. The CDR3 contains 15 residues. Germline loops: CDR1 SGHTA, CDR2 FQGNSA. The V gene end was trimmed by 0 bases and the J gene end by 7 bases; junction bases not matched to a gene: 6. The CDR3 bases are TGTGCCAGCAGCTTAGCTAGCGGGGGGTCCAATGAGCAGTACTTC. Translation: CASSLASGGSNEQYF.

V and J are TRBV7-6 and TRBJ2-1; 8 bases align to TRBD2. The CDR3 is 15 amino acids. J gave up 0 bases and V 6 bases, and 4 bases lay outside the gene matches. CDR1 is SGHVS, CDR2 FNYEAQ, per germline. CDR3 nucleotides: TGTGCCAGCAGTGAGCGGGGGAGCTCCTACAATGAGCAGTTCTTC. Translated: CASSERGSSYNEQFF.

This clonotype was counted many times. CDR3 in amino acids: CSVESAGVNAYEQYF. CDR3 DNA sequence: TGCAGCGTTGAATCGGCGGGAGTCAATGCCTACGAGCAGTACTTC. The gene calls are TRBV29-1 and TRBJ2-7; 7 bases align to TRBD2. V shed 2 bases and J 2 bases; nucleotides not matched to a gene: 9. Germline values: CDR1 SQVTM, CDR2 ANQGSEA. This CDR3 comprises 15 residues.